The entry below describes one T cell receptor beta chain. This receptor's antigen is unknown. Per-base qualities were not stored, and no clone one base away is much larger. This sample is part of a study of T cell changes during pregnancy in multiple sclerosis (dated by TCRdb to about 2019). As for the study more broadly: The study examined how the T cell repertoire changed over the course of pregnancy in women with multiple sclerosis.

Trimming takes 2 bases off V and 7 bases off J; junction bases not matched to a gene: 4. The CDR3 numbers 15 residues from cysteine through phenylalanine. Only the CDR3 part of the read is kept: 45 bases, read in frame from the first base. The germline V gene provides CDR1 MDHEN and CDR2 SYDVKM. The library came from the immunoSEQ multiplex PCR assay. TCRdb limited this immuneACCESS table to in-frame rearrangements with V and J called. A share of clones is missing; checked studies link under half to unresolved V genes, and the rest is unexplained. The sample table lists 52,000 or so clones, 70% to 90% of them with a count of one. The ten largest clonotypes hold 0.55% to 0.6% of the sample.

This specimen consisted of CD4+ T cells from peripheral blood mononuclear cells, obtained in the first trimester of pregnancy. The TCR originated in a female donor with multiple sclerosis, enrolled in a pregnancy study. The sequence joins TRBV28 to TRBJ2-1; the central 11 bases match TRBD2. This receptor carries the CDR3 CASSLNSGRANEQFF. The nucleotides are TGTGCCAGCAGTTTAAATAGCGGGAGGGCGAATGAGCAGTTCTTC.